The 4 T cell receptor beta chains in this list originate from one sample, sequenced in a study of beta chain features in type 1 diabetes. What was sequenced were expressed TCRB transcripts, since all of the isolated RNA had been reverse transcribed. Assay: immunoSEQ multiplex PCR; the TCRdb copy retains only in-frame clones and omits some. Of a few hundred thousand clones in the sample, roughly an eighth were seen once. The sample was naive CD4+ T cells from blood. Source of these receptors: a man aged 18 to 30 in good health.

In this sample, this clone turned up a few times. V is TRBV7-3 and J is TRBJ2-3; the match to TRBD2 covers 8 bases. V lost 4 bases and J lost 5; bases outside the gene matches: 8. Looked up from germline, CDR1 is SGHTA and CDR2 is FQGTGA. This CDR3 spans 15 amino acids. As DNA, the CDR3 is TGTGCCAGCAGCTCGTCAGGACTAGCTGTAGATACGCAGTATTTT. Protein sequence: CASSSSGLAVDTQYF.

A few counts support this clone. The chain uses TRBV6-4 and TRBJ1-6; TRBD1 might be the D (6 bases). The V and J ends lost 3 bases and 4 bases respectively, with 7 bases between them. The CDR3 spans 14 residues. Germline CDR1 reads MRHNA; CDR2 reads SNTAGT. The CDR3 spells CASSEGTYNSPLHF. CDR3 in DNA: TGTGCCAGCAGTGAAGGGACATATAATTCACCCCTCCACTTT.

V gene TRBV6-5 combines with J gene TRBJ2-2, with 7 bases lining up with TRBD1. With 6 bases clipped from V and 2 bases from J, the junction kept 6 bases outside the gene matches. The CDR3 contains 15 residues. Germline loops: CDR1 MNHEY, CDR2 SVGAGI. CDR3 coding DNA: TGTGCCAGCAGATTCAGGGACAGCAACACCGGGGAGCTGTTTTTT. Translating it yields CASRFRDSNTGELFF.

The rearrangement uses TRBV19 and TRBJ1-1, with a weak D call TRBD1 (6 bases). CDR3 length: 15 residues. The V and J ends lost 5 bases and 1 base respectively, with 14 bases between them. Germline CDR1 and CDR2: LNHDA and SQIVND (reference sequence). In DNA, the CDR3 is TGTGCCAGTAGTTCGCCGGGACACCCGAACACTGAAGCTTTCTTT. It codes for CASSSPGHPNTEAFF.